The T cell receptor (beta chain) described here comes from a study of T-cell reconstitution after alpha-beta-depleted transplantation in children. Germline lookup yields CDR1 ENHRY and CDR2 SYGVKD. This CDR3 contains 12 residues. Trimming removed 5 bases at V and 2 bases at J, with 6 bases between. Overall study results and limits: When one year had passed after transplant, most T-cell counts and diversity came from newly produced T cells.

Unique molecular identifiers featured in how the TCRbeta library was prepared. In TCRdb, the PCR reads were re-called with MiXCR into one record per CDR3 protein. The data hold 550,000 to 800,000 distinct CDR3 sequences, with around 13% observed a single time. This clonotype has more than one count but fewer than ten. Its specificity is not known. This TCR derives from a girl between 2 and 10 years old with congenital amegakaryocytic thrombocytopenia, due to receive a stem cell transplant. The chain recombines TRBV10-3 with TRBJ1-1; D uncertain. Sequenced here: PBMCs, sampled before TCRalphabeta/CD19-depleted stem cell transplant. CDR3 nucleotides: TGTGCCATCAGTCGACTCAACACTGAAGCTTTCTTT. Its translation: CAISRLNTEAFF.